The 18 T cell receptor beta chains reported below all come from one sample, sequenced in a study of blood T cells in healthy people across ages. Then a second PCR, running about 6 to 12 cycles, was carried out with a sample-barcoded 5' primer and a J-beta primer mix. TCRdb recomputed calls from the 5' RACE reads with MiXCR, one row per CDR3 protein. This sample yields fewer than 600,000 distinct CDR3 sequences, of which about a quarter are seen a single time; approximately 3.5% belongs to the top ten. This sample was also put to use in a study of T cells of mothers and their children.

Sequenced input: blood. These receptors came from a boy between 2 and 10 years old in good health.

A few counts support this clonotype. The chain joins TRBV27 to TRBJ1-5; D gene ambiguous. Between the trimmed V and J ends, which lost 1 base and 3 bases, there was a span of 4 bases. From germline, CDR1 is MNHEY and CDR2 SMNVEV (reference sequence). The CDR3 runs 13 residues. As DNA, the CDR3 is TGTGCCAGCAGTTTATGGATCAATCAGCCCCAGCATTTT. This gives the protein CASSLWINQPQHF.

This clonotype occurred many times. This chain joins TRBV11-2 and TRBJ1-2, with D possibly being TRBD1 (5 bases). The germline CDR1 and CDR2 sequences are SGHAT and FQNNGV. This CDR3 has 12 residues. V lost 1 base and J lost 6, with 6 bases in between. In DNA form, the CDR3 reads TGTGCCAGCAGCTTAGGAGGGGATGGCTACACCTTC. Translation gives CASSLGGDGYTF. The full variable domain, in which reference TRBV11-2 and TRBJ1-2 provide the parts outside the CDR3, is EAGVAQSPRYKIIEKRQSVAFWCNPISGHATLYWYQQILGQGPKLLIQFQNNGVVDDSQLPKDRFSAERLKGVDSTLKIQPAKLEDSAVYLCASSLGGDGYTFGSGTRLTVV.

The V and J genes are TRBV30 and TRBJ1-1; possible D gene TRBD1, 5 bases. The V and J ends lost 3 bases and 0 bases respectively, with 14 bases between them. Looked up from germline, CDR1 is GTSNPN and CDR2 is SVGIG (reference sequence). This CDR3 is 15 amino acids long. The CDR3 protein is CAWRPTTAMNTEAFF. CDR3 DNA sequence: TGTGCCTGGAGACCCACGACAGCTATGAACACTGAAGCTTTCTTT. The full variable domain, completed using reference TRBV30 and TRBJ1-1, is SQTIHQWPATLVQPVGSPLSLECTVEGTSNPNLYWYRQAAGRGLQLLFYSVGIGQISSEVPQNLSASRPQDRQFILSSKKLLLSDSGFYLCAWRPTTAMNTEAFFGQGTRLTVV.

CDR3 sequence (DNA): TGTGCCAGCAGTGGATTCAGGGGGACCGGGGAGCTGTTTTTT. As protein: CASSGFRGTGELFF. This rearrangement joins TRBV7-9 to TRBJ2-2; 7 bases match TRBD1. This CDR3 has 14 residues. Per the germline V gene, CDR1 is SEHNR and CDR2 is FQNEAQ (reference sequence). V shed 6 bases, J shed 5 bases, and the junction held 6 bases outside the gene matches.

The rearrangement links TRBV25-1 to TRBJ1-2; 8 bases map to TRBD1. The length of the CDR3 is 14 residues. CDR1 MGHDK and CDR2 SYGVNS come from the germline V gene. After removal of 4 bases from V and 5 bases from J, the junction contained 6 bases not matched to a gene. CDR3 loop: CASSGTGNGYGYTF. For the CDR3, the DNA is TGTGCCAGCAGTGGGACAGGGAACGGGTATGGCTACACCTTC.

The J gene is TRBJ1-1, the V gene TRBV18, with a weak D call TRBD1 (5 bases). V was pared by 0 bases and J by 10 bases, with 18 bases between. CDR1 is KGHSH and CDR2 is LQKENI in the germline V gene. The CDR3 has 15 amino acids. The chain's CDR3 is CASSPPSSRDVGAFF. Written as DNA, the CDR3 is TGTGCCAGCTCACCACCGAGTTCCAGGGACGTAGGAGCTTTCTTT.

Here the CDR3 DNA reads TGTGCCAGCAGCTTCCCTCTCGGGGATAAGGTTACGCAGTATTTT. Translation gives CASSFPLGDKVTQYF. V usage is TRBV7-9 and J usage is TRBJ2-3, with TRBD2 as a possible D gene (5 bases). This CDR3 comprises 15 residues. V lost 3 bases and J lost 8, with 18 bases in between. The germline CDR1 and CDR2 sequences are SEHNR and FQNEAQ (reference sequence).

The chain couples TRBV6-5 to TRBJ1-2; TRBD1 matches at 8 bases. Germline CDR1 reads MNHEY; CDR2 reads SVGAGI. The trim removed 6 bases at V and 4 bases at J, leaving 4 bases unmatched. This CDR3 comprises 13 residues. CDR3 sequence: CASRGTGPYGYTF. The CDR3, as DNA: TGTGCCAGCAGAGGGACAGGCCCCTATGGCTACACCTTC.

This clonotype was found a few times. The rearrangement links TRBV20-1 to TRBJ1-5, with no clear D. Per the germline V gene, CDR1 is DFQATT and CDR2 is SNEGSKA (reference sequence). Trimming shortened V by 0 bases and J by 1 base, and 13 bases separated the two germline ends. The CDR3 consists of 16 residues. The CDR3 DNA reads as TGCAGTGCTAGAGATAGGTCAGCCTTAAGCAATCAGCCCCAGCATTTT. Translated, it gives CSARDRSALSNQPQHF.

This clonotype was seen a handful of times. The CDR3 sequence: CASSLNYGKQFF. The CDR3 nucleotides read TGTGCCAGCAGTTTAAACTACGGGAAGCAGTTCTTC. The chain joins TRBV12-3 or TRBV12-4 to TRBJ2-1; TRBD2 is a possible D gene (5 bases). CDR3 length: 12 residues. V gave up 2 bases and J gave up 11 bases, with 10 bases separating them.

The V call is TRBV9, the J call TRBJ1-2; TRBD1 aligns across 8 bases. J gave up 4 bases and V 0 bases, and 5 bases lay outside the gene matches. Germline CDR1 is SGDLS and CDR2 is YYNGEE. There are 15 residues in the CDR3. CDR3 in amino acids: CASSVETGDGYGYTF. The CDR3 region has the DNA TGTGCCAGCAGCGTAGAGACAGGGGACGGCTATGGCTACACCTTC.

The chain employs TRBV4-3 and TRBJ2-7; TRBD2 might be the D (5 bases). The V and J ends lost 4 bases and 4 bases respectively, with 11 bases between them. CDR1 and CDR2 (germline): LGHNA, YSLEER. CDR3 size: 13 residues. CDR3: CASSPIAGYEQYF. As DNA, the CDR3 is TGCGCCAGCAGCCCGATCGCGGGTTACGAGCAGTACTTC.

The CDR3 DNA sequence: TGTGCCAGCAGCTTAGTAGCCGGAGAGGGGGAGACCCAGTACTTC. Amino acid sequence: CASSLVAGEGETQYF. The chain carries TRBV7-2 and TRBJ2-7; possibly TRBD1 or TRBD2 for D (5 bases each). The end of the DNA aligns better with TRBJ2-5, so the J call may be wrong. The CDR3 extends over 15 amino acids. Germline CDR1 reads SGHTA; CDR2 reads FQGNSA.

This clonotype was seen a handful of times. The chain carries TRBV7-2 and TRBJ2-7; D possibly uses TRBD1 or TRBD2 (5 bases each). The CDR3 is made up of 14 amino acids. Trimming took 5 bases from V and 7 from J, leaving 18 bases between them. Germline-derived CDR1 and CDR2 are SGHTA and FQGNSA. The CDR3 region is CASSPPTWGWEQYF. DNA of the CDR3: TGTGCCAGCAGCCCCCCAACGTGGGGGTGGGAGCAGTACTTC.

This clonotype was recorded a few times. The rearrangement joins TRBV2 to TRBJ2-5; no definite D call. The J call may be mistaken, given a closer DNA end match to TRBJ2-1. In germline, CDR1 is SNHLY, CDR2 FYNNEI. The CDR3 covers 12 residues. CDR3 in DNA: TGTGCCAGCAGTGAAAGGTGGAATGAGCAGTTCTTC. Residues: CASSERWNEQFF.

In its sample, this clonotype was seen a few times. Relative to the germline gene, one junction end is altered; a read error may explain this. CDR3 in amino acids: CTSSGHYRDQETQYF. Here the CDR3 DNA reads TGTACCAGCAGTGGCCATTACAGGGATCAAGAGACCCAGTACTTC. The chain uses TRBV6-1 and TRBJ2-5; a possible D gene is TRBD1 (6 bases). The CDR3 covers 15 residues. Looked up from germline, CDR1 is MNHNS and CDR2 is SASEGT.

This clonotype was seen more than once but under ten times. The J gene is TRBJ2-5, the V gene TRBV12-3 or TRBV12-4; maybe TRBD1 (6 bases). The end of the DNA aligns better with TRBJ2-7, so the J call may be wrong. The CDR3 spans 14 residues. The CDR3 coding sequence is TGTGCCAGCAGCTACCGGGACAATTCCTACGAGCAGTACTTC. Amino acid sequence: CASSYRDNSYEQYF.

This clonotype was seen a few times. The rearrangement uses TRBV29-1 and TRBJ1-1, with TRBD1 matching 7 bases. J gave up 4 bases and V 6 bases, and 5 bases lay outside the gene matches. This CDR3 is built from 12 residues. Germline CDR1 reads SQVTM; CDR2 reads ANQGSEA. As DNA, the CDR3 is TGCAGCGTCGGCAGGGGGGGCACTGAAGCTTTCTTT. This codes for CSVGRGGTEAFF.